One sample yielded the 11 T cell receptor beta chains listed below, sequenced in a study of blood T cells in healthy people across ages. Primers used in a second PCR of about 7 to 11 cycles were a sample-barcoded 5' primer and a J-beta primer mix. TCRdb redid the calling of the 5' RACE reads with MiXCR, one entry per CDR3 protein. The sample yields 750,000 or so distinct CDR3 sequences, around 25% seen once. Another study also made use of these data, one on T cells of mothers and their children.

Sequencing was done on a sample of blood. All receptors come from a boy younger than 18 in good health.

The J gene is TRBJ2-1, the V gene TRBV12-3 or TRBV12-4; 10 nucleotides line up with TRBD1. V was pared by 8 bases and J by 5 bases, with 9 bases of the junction left unmatched. The CDR3 contains 15 residues. The CDR3 loop reads CASWGPGQGNNEQFF. In DNA, the CDR3 is TGTGCCAGCTGGGGACCGGGACAGGGGAACAATGAGCAGTTCTTC.

CDR3 DNA: TGTGCCAGCAGCTTGAGGGTTTTGGACATTCAGTACTTC. Translating it yields CASSLRVLDIQYF. The rearrangement links TRBV7-6 to TRBJ2-4; tentatively, D is TRBD2 (5 bases). Germline CDR1 reads SGHVS; CDR2 reads FNYEAQ. This CDR3 has 13 residues. V shed 3 bases and J shed 8 bases, with 11 bases lying between them.

This chain links TRBV5-1 with TRBJ2-1; the D is unclear. Germline V gene data show CDR1 as SGHRS and CDR2 as YFSETQ. CDR3 length equals 14 residues. V shed 4 bases and J shed 8 bases, with 16 bases lying between them. The CDR3 region is CASSDLEPPDEQFF. In DNA, the CDR3 is TGCGCCAGCAGCGATCTCGAGCCGCCGGATGAGCAGTTCTTC.

V usage is TRBV19 and J usage is TRBJ2-3; D is perhaps TRBD1 (6 bases). The CDR3 has 15 residues. CDR1 LNHDA and CDR2 SQIVND come from the germline V gene (reference sequence). V was cut by 5 bases and J by 1 base, with 13 bases left in between. This CDR3 is CASSPWTERTDTQYF. In DNA, the CDR3 is TGTGCCAGTAGTCCGTGGACAGAGCGCACAGATACGCAGTATTTT.

The chain employs TRBV6-6 and TRBJ1-3; possible D gene TRBD1, 5 bases. Trimming removed 2 bases at V and 5 bases at J, with 10 bases between. The CDR3 is made up of 14 amino acids. CDR1 and CDR2 from the germline V gene are MNHNY and SVGAGI (reference sequence). The CDR3 nucleotides read TGTGCCAGCAGTTACGACAGAAATCGAAACACCATATATTTT. This translates into CASSYDRNRNTIYF.

The chain couples TRBV6-2 or TRBV6-3 to TRBJ2-3; 10 bases match TRBD2. Germline loops: CDR1 MNHEY, CDR2 SVGEGT. The CDR3 consists of 15 residues. The trim removed 2 bases at V and 3 bases at J, leaving 2 bases unmatched. CDR3 sequence (DNA): TGTGCCAGCAGTTACCCGGGACTAGCGACAGATACGCAGTATTTT. Amino acids: CASSYPGLATDTQYF.

The V gene is TRBV29-1, the J gene TRBJ2-1; D perhaps matches TRBD1 (5 bases). V lost 4 bases, J lost 7 bases, and 11 bases lay in between. This CDR3 has 12 amino acids. Per germline, CDR1 SQVTM and CDR2 ANQGSEA. The CDR3 reads CSVAPTENEQFF. DNA for the CDR3: TGCAGCGTTGCGCCGACAGAGAATGAGCAGTTCTTC.

V usage is TRBV28 and J usage is TRBJ2-1; D unclear. CDR1 and CDR2 from the germline V gene are MDHEN and SYDVKM. This CDR3 region has 16 residues. The germline V and J ends were trimmed by 1 base and 5 bases, with 15 bases remaining between them. The CDR3 protein is CASSLFVPWQNNEQFF. The CDR3 DNA reads TGTGCCAGCAGTTTATTTGTCCCCTGGCAGAACAATGAGCAGTTCTTC.

As concerns this clonotype: Likely a read error: the CDR3 ends without its conserved phenylalanine or tryptophan. The genes are TRBV25-1 and TRBJ2-5, with 7 bases lining up with TRBD1. The J call may be wrong; the DNA end is better matched by TRBJ2-7. From germline, CDR1 is MGHDK and CDR2 SYGVNS. The CDR3 runs 14 residues. The CDR3 region is CASSSLARGSEQYL. In DNA form, the CDR3 reads TGTGCCAGTTCGAGTCTGGCCAGGGGGTCCGAGCAGTACCTC.

The DNA for the CDR3 is TGTGCCATCGGTGCGGGTAGCGGGGGGGCATCATCCTACAATGAGCAGTTCTTC. Amino acids: CAIGAGSGGASSYNEQFF. This chain joins TRBV10-3 and TRBJ2-1; the match to TRBD2 covers 11 bases. This CDR3 is built from 18 residues. CDR1 and CDR2 from the germline V gene are ENHRY and SYGVKD. The V segment lost 8 bases and the J segment 1 base; nucleotides outside the gene matches: 13.

The genes are TRBV10-3 and TRBJ2-5, with D perhaps TRBD1 (5 bases). Germline-derived CDR1 and CDR2 are ENHRY and SYGVKD. The CDR3 is made up of 15 amino acids. V shed 0 bases and J shed 2 bases, with 10 bases lying between them. In DNA form, the CDR3 reads TGTGCCATCAGTGAGTCCCGACAGCTACAAGAGACCCAGTACTTC. It is translated as CAISESRQLQETQYF.